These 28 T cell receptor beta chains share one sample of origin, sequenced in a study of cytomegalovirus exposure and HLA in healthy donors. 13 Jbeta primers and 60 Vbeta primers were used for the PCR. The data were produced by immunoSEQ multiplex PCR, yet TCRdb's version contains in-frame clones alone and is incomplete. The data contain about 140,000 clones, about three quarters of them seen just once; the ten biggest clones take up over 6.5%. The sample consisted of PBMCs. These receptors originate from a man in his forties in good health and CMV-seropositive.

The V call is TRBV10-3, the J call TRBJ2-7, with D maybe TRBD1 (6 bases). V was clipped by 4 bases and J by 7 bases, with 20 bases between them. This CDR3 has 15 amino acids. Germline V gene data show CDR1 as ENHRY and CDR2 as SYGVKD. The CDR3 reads CAISGETQGTREQYF. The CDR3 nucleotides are TGTGCCATCAGTGGCGAAACACAGGGAACGAGGGAGCAGTACTTC.

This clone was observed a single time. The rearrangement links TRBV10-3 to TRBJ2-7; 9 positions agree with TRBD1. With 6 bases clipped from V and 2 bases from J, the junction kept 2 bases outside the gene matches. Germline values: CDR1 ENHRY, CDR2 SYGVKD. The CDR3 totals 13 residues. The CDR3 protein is CAIRGQGTYEQYF. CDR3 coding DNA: TGTGCCATCAGAGGACAGGGGACCTACGAGCAGTACTTC.

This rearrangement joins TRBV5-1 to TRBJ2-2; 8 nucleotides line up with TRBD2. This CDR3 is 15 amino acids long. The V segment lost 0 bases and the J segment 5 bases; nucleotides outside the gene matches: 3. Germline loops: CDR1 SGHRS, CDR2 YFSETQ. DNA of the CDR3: TGCGCCAGCAGCTTGGACGGGGGGGCGACCGGGGAGCTGTTTTTT. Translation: CASSLDGGATGELFF.

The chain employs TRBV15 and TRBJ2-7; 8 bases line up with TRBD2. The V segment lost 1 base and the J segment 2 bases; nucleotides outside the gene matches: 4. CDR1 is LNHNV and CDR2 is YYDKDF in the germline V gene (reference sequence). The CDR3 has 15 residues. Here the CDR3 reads CATSRGTSLAYEQYF. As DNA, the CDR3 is TGTGCCACCAGCAGAGGGACTAGCCTCGCCTACGAGCAGTACTTC.

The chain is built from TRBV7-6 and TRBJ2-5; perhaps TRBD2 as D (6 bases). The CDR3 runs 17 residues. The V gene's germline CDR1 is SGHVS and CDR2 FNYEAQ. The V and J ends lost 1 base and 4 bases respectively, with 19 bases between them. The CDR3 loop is CASSLGVAGSFGETQYF. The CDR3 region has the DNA TGTGCCAGCAGCTTAGGCGTCGCGGGATCCTTCGGAGAGACCCAGTACTTC.

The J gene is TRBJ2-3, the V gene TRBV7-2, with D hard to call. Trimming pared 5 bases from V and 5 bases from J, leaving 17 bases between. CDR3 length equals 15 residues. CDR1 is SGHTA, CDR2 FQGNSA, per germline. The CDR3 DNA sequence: TGTGCCAGCAGCCTACGATCCCTGGTGGTAGATACGCAGTATTTT. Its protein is CASSLRSLVVDTQYF.

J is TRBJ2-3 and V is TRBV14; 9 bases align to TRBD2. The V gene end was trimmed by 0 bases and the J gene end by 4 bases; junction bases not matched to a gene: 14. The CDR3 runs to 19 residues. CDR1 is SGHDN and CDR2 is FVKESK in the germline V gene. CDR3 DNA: TGTGCCAGCAGCCAAGATAGAAGCGGGGGGATTATAGGCGCAGATACGCAGTATTTT. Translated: CASSQDRSGGIIGADTQYF. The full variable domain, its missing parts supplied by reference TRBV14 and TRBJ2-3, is EAGVTQFPSHSVIEKGQTVTLRCDPISGHDNLYWYRRVMGKEIKFLLHFVKESKQDESGMPNNRFLAERTGGTYSTLKVQPAELEDSGVYFCASSQDRSGGIIGADTQYFGPGTRLTVL.

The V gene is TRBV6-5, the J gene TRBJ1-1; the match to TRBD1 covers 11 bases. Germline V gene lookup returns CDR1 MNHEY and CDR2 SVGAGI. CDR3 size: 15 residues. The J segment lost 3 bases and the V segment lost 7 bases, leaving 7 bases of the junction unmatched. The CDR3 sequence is CASNTGTGGYTEAFF. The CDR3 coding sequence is TGTGCCAGCAATACCGGGACAGGGGGTTACACTGAAGCTTTCTTT.

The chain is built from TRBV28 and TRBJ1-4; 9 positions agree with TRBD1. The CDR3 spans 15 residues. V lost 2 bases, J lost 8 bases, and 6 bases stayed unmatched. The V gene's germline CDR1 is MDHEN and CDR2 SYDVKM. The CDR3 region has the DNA TGTGCCAGCAGTTTACCGGGGACAGGGATAGAAAAACTGTTTTTT. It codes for CASSLPGTGIEKLFF.

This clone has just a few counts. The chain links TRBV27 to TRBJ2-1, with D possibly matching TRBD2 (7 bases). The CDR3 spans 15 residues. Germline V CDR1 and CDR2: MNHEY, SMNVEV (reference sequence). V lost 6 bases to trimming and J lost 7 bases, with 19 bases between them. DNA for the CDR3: TGTGCCAGCAGCTATAGCGCGGGGGCCGGGAATGAGCAGTTCTTC. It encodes CASSYSAGAGNEQFF.

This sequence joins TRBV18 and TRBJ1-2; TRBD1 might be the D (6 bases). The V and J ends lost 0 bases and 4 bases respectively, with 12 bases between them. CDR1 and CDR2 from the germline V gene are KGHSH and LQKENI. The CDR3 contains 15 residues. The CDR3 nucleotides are TGTGCCAGCTCACCACCGGGGGCGGGTAGCTATGGCTACACCTTC. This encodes CASSPPGAGSYGYTF.

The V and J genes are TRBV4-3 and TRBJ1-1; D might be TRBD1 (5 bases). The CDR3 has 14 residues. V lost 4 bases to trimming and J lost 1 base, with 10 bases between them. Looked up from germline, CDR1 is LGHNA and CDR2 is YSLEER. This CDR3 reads CASSLGGWNTEAFF. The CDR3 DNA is TGCGCCAGCAGCCTCGGGGGTTGGAACACTGAAGCTTTCTTT.

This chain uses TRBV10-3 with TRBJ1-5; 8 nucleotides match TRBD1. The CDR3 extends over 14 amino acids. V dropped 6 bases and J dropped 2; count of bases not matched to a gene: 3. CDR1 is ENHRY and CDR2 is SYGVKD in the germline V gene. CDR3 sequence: CAIRTGQGNQPQHF. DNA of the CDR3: TGTGCCATCAGGACGGGACAGGGCAATCAGCCCCAGCATTTT.

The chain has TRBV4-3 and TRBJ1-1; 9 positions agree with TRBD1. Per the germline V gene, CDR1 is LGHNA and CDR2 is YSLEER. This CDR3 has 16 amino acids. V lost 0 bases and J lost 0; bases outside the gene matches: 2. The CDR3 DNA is TGCGCCAGCAGCCAAGATGGGACAGGGATGAACACTGAAGCTTTCTTT. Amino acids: CASSQDGTGMNTEAFF.

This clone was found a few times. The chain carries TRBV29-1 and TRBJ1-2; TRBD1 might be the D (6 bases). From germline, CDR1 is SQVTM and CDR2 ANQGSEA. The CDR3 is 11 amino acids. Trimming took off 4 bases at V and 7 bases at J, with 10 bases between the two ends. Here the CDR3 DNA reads TGCAGCGTTGTAGCGGGGGCTGGCTACACCTTC. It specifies CSVVAGAGYTF.

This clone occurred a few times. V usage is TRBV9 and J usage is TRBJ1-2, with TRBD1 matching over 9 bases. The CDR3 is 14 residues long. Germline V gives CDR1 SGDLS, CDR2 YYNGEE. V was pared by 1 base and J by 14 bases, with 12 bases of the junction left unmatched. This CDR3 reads CASSVWDRDGGRTF. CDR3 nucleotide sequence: TGTGCCAGCAGCGTATGGGACAGGGATGGCGGAAGGACCTTC.

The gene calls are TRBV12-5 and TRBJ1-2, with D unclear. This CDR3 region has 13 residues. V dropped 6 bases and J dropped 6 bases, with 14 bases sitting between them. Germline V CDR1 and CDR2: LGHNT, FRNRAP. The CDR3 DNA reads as TGTGCTAGTGGCGCCACGCGAGCCGATGGCTACACCTTC. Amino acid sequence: CASGATRADGYTF.

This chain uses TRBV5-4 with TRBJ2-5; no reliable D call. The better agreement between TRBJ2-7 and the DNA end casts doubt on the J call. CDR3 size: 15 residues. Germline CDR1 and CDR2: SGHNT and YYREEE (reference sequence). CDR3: CASSLGIMNSYEQYF. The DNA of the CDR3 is TGTGCCAGCAGCTTGGGAATAATGAACTCCTACGAGCAGTACTTC.

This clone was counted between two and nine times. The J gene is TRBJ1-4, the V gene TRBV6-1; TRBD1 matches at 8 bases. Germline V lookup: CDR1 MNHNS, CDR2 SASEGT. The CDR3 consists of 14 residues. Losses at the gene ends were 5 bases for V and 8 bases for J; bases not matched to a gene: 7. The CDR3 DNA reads TGTGCCAGCAGTCTAGACAGGGGCCCAGAAAAACTGTTTTTT. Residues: CASSLDRGPEKLFF.

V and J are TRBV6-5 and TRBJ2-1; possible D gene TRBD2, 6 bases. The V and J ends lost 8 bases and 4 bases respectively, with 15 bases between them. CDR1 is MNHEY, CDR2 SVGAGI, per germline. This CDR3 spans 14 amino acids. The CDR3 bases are TGTGCCAGCTGGAAGGCGGGGCCTTACAATGAGCAGTTCTTC. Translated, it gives CASWKAGPYNEQFF.

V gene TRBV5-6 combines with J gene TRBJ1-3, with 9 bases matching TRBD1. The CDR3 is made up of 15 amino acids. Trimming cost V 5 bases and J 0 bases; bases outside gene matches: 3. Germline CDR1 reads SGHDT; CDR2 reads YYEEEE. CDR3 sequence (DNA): TGTGCCAGCAGGCGGACAGGGGTCTCTGGAAACACCATATATTTT. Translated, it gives CASRRTGVSGNTIYF.

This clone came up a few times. Here the CDR3 reads CASSSPGQGASDTQYF. CDR3 nucleotides: TGCGCCAGCAGCTCACCTGGGCAGGGGGCCTCAGATACGCAGTATTTT. The chain joins TRBV5-1 to TRBJ2-3, with 8 nucleotides matching TRBD1. The trim removed 3 bases at V and 4 bases at J, leaving 10 bases unmatched. The CDR3 runs to 16 residues. Looked up from germline, CDR1 is SGHRS and CDR2 is YFSETQ.

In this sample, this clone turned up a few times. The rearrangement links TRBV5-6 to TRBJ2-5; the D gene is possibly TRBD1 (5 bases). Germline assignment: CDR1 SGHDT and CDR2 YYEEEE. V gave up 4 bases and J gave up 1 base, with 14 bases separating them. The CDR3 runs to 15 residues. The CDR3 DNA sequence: TGTGCCAGCAGCCCTATAGGGGCCGGCCAAGAGACCCAGTACTTC. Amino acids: CASSPIGAGQETQYF.

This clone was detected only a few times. The chain's CDR3 is CASGAANYGYTF. The CDR3 region has the DNA TGTGCCTCTGGCGCGGCGAACTATGGCTACACCTTC. V usage is TRBV7-2 and J usage is TRBJ1-2; D remains ambiguous. Trimming stripped 11 bases from V and 2 bases from J, with 12 bases between. Germline CDR1 SGHTA, CDR2 FQGNSA. This CDR3 has 12 residues.

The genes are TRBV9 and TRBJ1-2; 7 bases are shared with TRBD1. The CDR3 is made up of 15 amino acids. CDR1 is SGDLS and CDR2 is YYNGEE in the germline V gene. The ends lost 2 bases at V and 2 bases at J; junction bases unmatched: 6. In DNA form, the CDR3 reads TGTGCCAGCAGCGTCCAGACAGGGCTGAACTATGGCTACACCTTC. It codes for CASSVQTGLNYGYTF.

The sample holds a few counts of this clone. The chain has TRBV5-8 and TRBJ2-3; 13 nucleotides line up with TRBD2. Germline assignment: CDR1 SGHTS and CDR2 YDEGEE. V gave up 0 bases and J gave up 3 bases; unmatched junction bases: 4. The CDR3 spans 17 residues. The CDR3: CASSLGTSGSRTDTQYF. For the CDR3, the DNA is TGTGCCAGCAGCTTGGGGACTAGCGGGAGTCGGACAGATACGCAGTATTTT.

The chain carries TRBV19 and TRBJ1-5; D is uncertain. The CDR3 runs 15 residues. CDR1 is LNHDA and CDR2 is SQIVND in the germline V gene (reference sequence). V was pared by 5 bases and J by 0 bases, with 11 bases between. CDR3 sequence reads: CASSSDSYSNQPQHF. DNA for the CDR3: TGTGCCAGTAGTTCGGACTCATATAGCAATCAGCCCCAGCATTTT.

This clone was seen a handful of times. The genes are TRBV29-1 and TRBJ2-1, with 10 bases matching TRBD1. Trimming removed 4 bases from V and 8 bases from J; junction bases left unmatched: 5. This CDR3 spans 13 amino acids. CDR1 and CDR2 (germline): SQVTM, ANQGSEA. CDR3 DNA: TGCAGCGTTGGGGACAGGGGCACGCATGAGCAGTTCTTC. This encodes CSVGDRGTHEQFF.